This T cell receptor beta chain was recovered during a study of OX40 agonist ivuxolimab in advanced cancers. Some background on the complete study: The costimulatory receptor OX40 (CD134) was targeted by ivuxolimab, a fully human IgG2 agonistic monoclonal antibody. Intravenous ivuxolimab was administered to patients every 2 weeks at six dose levels: 0.01, 0.1, 0.3, 1.5, 3 and 10 mg/kg. Patients were allowed to have had prior anti-PD-1, anti-PD-L1 or anti-CTLA-4 therapy, and around 40% of the dose-escalation patients had previously received checkpoint inhibitors. The monotherapy dose-escalation portion (N of about 57 patients) of the phase I ivuxolimab trial is reported in the paper. Partial responses occurred in three dose-escalation patients, of whom one had hepatocellular carcinoma and two had cutaneous melanoma. The dose-escalation cohort was almost 85% male with a mean age of about 65 years, ranging from about 20 to 85. Of the roughly 53 patients in dose escalation, approximately 20 had hepatocellular carcinoma, about 15 had melanoma, 9 had renal cell carcinoma and 9 had head and neck cancer. The point of sequencing TCRbeta in the periphery was to test whether ivuxolimab changed TCR sequence diversity and drove clonal T-cell expansion. What the study reported, not specific to this receptor: In the 0.1-3.0 mg/kg groups, partial responders were among the patients with the lowest normalized peripheral clonal expansion, particularly in CD8+ T cells. Antigen specificity was not determined for the clonally expanded peripheral T cells. After ivuxolimab, CD8+ T cells had more expanded clones than CD4+ T cells on average. At doses of 0.1 to 3.0 mg/kg, clonal expansion of both CD4+ and CD8+ blood T cells was observed from baseline to week 6. Low levels of normalized T-cell clonal expansion were also shown by some nonresponding patients.

On this clone itself: Its antigen has not been determined. No base quality information exists; no much larger clone differs at one position.

The trial excluded patients who had a history of autoimmune disease or who were on systemic immunosuppression. Peripheral blood for TCR sequencing was collected from all dose cohorts at baseline, on cycle 4 day 1, and on cycle 7 day 1. The samples were drawn from a first-in-human, open-label, multicenter phase I dose-escalation trial of ivuxolimab. The trial enrolled adults with locally advanced or metastatic head and neck squamous cell, hepatocellular, melanoma or renal cell carcinoma. Before TCR sequencing, CD4+ T cells and CD8+ T cells from peripheral blood were sorted into separate populations. Genomic DNA was extracted from sorted cells for sequencing of the TCRbeta CDR3 region. TCRbeta CDR3 regions were sequenced using the immunoSEQ Assay. As stored in TCRdb, this immuneACCESS dataset retains in-frame rearrangements with V and J assigned. A fraction of the clones does not appear; measured against another copy, unresolved V genes explain less than half of the discrepancy, and the remainder lacks a known reason. The sample includes around 28,000 clones, with around nine tenths observed a single time. The top ten hold nearly 20% of the sample.

Specimen: CD4+ or CD8+ T cells sorted from blood, collected in a trial of the OX40 agonist ivuxolimab. The sequence derives from an adult with an advanced solid tumor such as melanoma, head and neck, liver or kidney cancer.

The CDR3 reads CASSEQGEGYEQYF. The DNA sequence is given as TGTGCCAGCAGTGAACAGGGGGAAGGATACGAGCAGTACTTC. Here the chain combines TRBV6-1 and TRBJ2-7, with 7 middle bases fitting TRBD1. CDR1 MNHNS and CDR2 SASEGT were looked up in the germline V gene. V lost 2 bases and J lost 4 bases, and the count of bases not matched to a germline gene is 5. From the cysteine through the phenylalanine, the CDR3 covers 14 amino acids. Only the CDR3 DNA is retained, 42 bases long and in frame from the first base.